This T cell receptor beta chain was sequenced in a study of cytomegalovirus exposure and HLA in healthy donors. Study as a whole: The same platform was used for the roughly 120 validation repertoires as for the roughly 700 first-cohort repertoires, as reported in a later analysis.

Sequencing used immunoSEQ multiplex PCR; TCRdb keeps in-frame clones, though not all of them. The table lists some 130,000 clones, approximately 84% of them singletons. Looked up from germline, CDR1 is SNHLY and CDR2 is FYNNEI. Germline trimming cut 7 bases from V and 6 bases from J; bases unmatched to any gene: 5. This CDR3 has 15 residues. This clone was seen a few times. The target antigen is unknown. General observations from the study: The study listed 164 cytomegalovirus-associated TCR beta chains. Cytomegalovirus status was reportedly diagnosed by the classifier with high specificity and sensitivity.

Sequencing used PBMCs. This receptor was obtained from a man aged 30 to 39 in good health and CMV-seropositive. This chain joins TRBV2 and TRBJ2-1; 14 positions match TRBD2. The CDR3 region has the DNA TGTGCCAGCACCCCGACTAGCGGGAGGGCCAATGAGCAGTTCTTC. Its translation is CASTPTSGRANEQFF.